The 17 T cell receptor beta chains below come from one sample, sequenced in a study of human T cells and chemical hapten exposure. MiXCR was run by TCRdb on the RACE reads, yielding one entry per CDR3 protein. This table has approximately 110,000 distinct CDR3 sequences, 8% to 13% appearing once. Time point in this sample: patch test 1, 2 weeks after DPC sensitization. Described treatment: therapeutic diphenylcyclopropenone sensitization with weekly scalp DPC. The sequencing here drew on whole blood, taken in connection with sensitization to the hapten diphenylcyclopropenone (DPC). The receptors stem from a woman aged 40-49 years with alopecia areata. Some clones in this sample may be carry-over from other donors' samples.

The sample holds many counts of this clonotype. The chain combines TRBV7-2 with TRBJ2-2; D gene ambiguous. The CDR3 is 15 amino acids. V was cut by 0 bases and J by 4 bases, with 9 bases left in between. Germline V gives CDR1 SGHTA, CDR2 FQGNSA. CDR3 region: CASSLAFGSTGELFF. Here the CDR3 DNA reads TGTGCCAGCAGCTTAGCTTTCGGGTCCACCGGGGAGCTGTTTTTT.

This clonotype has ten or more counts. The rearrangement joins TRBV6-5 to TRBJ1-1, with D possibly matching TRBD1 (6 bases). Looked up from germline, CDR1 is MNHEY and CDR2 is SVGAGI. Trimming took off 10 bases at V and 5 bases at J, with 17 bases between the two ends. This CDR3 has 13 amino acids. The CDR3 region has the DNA TGTGCCATCAGATGGGGGGCCGGAACTGAAGCTTTCTTT. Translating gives CAIRWGAGTEAFF.

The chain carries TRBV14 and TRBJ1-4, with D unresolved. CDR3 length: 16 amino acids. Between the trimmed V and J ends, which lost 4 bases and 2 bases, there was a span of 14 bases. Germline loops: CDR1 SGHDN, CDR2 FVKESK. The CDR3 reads CASSPASGLTNEKLFF. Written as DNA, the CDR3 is TGTGCCAGCAGCCCGGCGAGCGGTCTGACTAATGAAAAACTGTTTTTT. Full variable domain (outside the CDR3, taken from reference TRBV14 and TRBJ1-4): EAGVTQFPSHSVIEKGQTVTLRCDPISGHDNLYWYRRVMGKEIKFLLHFVKESKQDESGMPNNRFLAERTGGTYSTLKVQPAELEDSGVYFCASSPASGLTNEKLFFGSGTQLSVL.

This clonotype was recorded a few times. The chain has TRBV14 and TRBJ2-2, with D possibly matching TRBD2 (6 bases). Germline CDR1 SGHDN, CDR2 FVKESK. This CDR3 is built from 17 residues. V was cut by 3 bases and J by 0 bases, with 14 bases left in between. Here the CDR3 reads CASSHITSLANTGELFF. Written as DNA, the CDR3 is TGTGCCAGCAGCCACATAACTAGCCTCGCGAACACCGGGGAGCTGTTTTTT.

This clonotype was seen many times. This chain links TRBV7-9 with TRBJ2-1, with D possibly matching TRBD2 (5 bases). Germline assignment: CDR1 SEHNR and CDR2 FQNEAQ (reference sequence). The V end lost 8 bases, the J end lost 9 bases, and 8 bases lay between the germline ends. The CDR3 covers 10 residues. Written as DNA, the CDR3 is TGTGCCAGCGCCGGAGGTGAGCAGTTCTTC. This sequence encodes CASAGGEQFF.

The CDR3 loop reads CAPRGPSTDTQYF. CDR3 DNA: TGTGCCCCGAGGGGACCTAGCACAGATACGCAGTATTTT. The chain couples TRBV5-4 to TRBJ2-3; perhaps D is TRBD1 or TRBD2 (5 bases each). The CDR3 is made up of 13 amino acids. Trimming shortened V by 10 bases and J by 0 bases, and 12 bases separated the two germline ends. Germline V lookup: CDR1 SGHNT, CDR2 YYREEE (reference sequence).

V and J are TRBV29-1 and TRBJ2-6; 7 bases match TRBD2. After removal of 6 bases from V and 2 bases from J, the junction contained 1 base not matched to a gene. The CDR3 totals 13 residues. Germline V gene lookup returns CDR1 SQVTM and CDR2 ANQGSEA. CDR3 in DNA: TGCAGCGTAAGCGGGGCTGGGGCCAACGTCCTGACTTTC. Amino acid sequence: CSVSGAGANVLTF.

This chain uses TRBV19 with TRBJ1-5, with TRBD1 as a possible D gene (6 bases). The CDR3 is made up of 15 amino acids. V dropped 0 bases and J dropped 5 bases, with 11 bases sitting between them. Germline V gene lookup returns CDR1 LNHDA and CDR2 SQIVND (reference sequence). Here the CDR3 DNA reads TGTGCCAGTAGTATAGACAGGGGTCGTGATCAGCCCCAGCATTTT. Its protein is CASSIDRGRDQPQHF.

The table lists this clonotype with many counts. The CDR3 region is CASSWGVGNTEAFF. Written as DNA, the CDR3 is TGCGCCAGCAGCTGGGGAGTAGGGAACACTGAAGCTTTCTTT. This sequence joins TRBV5-1 and TRBJ1-1; D is unclear. The CDR3 spans 14 residues. Trimming cost V 3 bases and J 1 base, with 10 bases left between them. Germline CDR1 reads SGHRS; CDR2 reads YFSETQ.

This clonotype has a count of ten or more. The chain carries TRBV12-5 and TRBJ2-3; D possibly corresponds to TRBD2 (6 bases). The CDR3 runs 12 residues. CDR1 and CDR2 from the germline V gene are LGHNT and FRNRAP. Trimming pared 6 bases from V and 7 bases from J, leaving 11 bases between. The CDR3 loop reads CASGQGGNTQYF. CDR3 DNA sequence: TGTGCTAGTGGCCAAGGAGGGAATACGCAGTATTTT.

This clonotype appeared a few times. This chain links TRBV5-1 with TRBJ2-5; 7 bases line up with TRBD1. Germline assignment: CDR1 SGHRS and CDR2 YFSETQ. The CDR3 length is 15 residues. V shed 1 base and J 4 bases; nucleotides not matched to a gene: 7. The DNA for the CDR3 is TGCGCCAGCAGCTTGTCGGCAGGGGGATCAGAGACCCAGTACTTC. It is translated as CASSLSAGGSETQYF.

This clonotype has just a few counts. The CDR3 DNA follows: TGCGCCAGCAGCTTGGTAACGGGGGCCGGGAATGAGCAGTTCTTC. Protein product: CASSLVTGAGNEQFF. The chain combines TRBV5-1 with TRBJ2-1; D may be TRBD1 or TRBD2 (6 bases each). CDR3 length equals 15 residues. The V end lost 0 bases, the J end lost 7 bases, and 14 bases lay between the germline ends. The V gene's germline CDR1 is SGHRS and CDR2 YFSETQ.

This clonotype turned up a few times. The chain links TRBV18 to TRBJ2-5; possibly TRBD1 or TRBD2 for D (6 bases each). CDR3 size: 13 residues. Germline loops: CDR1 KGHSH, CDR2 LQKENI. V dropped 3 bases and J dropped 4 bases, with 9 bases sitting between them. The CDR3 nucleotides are TGTGCCAGCTCACCTCCGGGGGCAGAGACCCAGTACTTC. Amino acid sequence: CASSPPGAETQYF.

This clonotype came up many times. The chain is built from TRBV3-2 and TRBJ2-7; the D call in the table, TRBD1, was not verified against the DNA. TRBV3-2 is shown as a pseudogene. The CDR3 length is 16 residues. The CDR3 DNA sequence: TGTGCCAGCAGCCAAATCTTATCGGAGACAGCATACGAGCAGTACTTC. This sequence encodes CASSQILSETAYEQYF.

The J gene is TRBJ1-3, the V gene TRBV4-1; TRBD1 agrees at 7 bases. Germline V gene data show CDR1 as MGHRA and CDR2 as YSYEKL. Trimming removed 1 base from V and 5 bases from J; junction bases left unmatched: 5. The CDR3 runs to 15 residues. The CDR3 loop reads CASSQVQGQRNTIYF. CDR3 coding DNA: TGCGCCAGCAGCCAAGTTCAGGGACAGCGAAACACCATATATTTT.

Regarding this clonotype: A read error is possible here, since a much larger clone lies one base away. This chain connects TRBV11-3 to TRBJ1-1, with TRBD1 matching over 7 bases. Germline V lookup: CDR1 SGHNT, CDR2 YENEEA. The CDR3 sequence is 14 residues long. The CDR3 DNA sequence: TGTGCCAACAGCTTCGGACAGGCCAACACTGAAGCTTTCTTT. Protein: CANSFGQANTEAFF.

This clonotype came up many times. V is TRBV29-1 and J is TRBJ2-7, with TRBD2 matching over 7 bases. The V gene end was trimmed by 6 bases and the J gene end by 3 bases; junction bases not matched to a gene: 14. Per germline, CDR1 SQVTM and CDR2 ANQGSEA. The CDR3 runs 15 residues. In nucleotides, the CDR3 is TGCAGCGTCAGATTTGAGGGGCTAGCGGTCTACGAGCAGTACTTC. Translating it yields CSVRFEGLAVYEQYF.